This T cell receptor beta chain came from a study of T cells in Graves' hyperthyroidism and ophthalmopathy. Findings of the study overall: Most thyroid clonotypes expanded above 0.001 were also detected in blood.

The CDR3 length is 16 residues. Trimming took off 3 bases at V and 1 base at J, with 13 bases between the two ends. Germline V gene sequence: CDR1 MDHEN, CDR2 SYDVKM. Authors of the study amplified TCR beta CDR3 regions from RNA transcripts. The study used the HTBI primer set for a first-round RT-PCR of the TCR CDR3. TCRdb re-called the multiplex PCR reads with MiXCR, one entry per CDR3 protein. The sample shows 550,000 to 600,000 distinct CDR3 sequences, 13% to 15% of them seen only once. This clonotype was counted between two and nine times. Its antigen is unidentified. The authors obtained PBMCs from over 8.5 ml of fresh peripheral blood.

The gene calls are TRBV28 and TRBJ2-4, with a weak D call TRBD1 (6 bases). The sample consisted of blood. This clonotype was obtained from a woman aged 18-30 years with Graves' ophthalmopathy. CDR3 loop: CASSLLGARAKNIQYF. DNA of the CDR3: TGTGCCAGCAGTTTGTTGGGGGCTCGGGCCAAAAACATTCAGTACTTC.